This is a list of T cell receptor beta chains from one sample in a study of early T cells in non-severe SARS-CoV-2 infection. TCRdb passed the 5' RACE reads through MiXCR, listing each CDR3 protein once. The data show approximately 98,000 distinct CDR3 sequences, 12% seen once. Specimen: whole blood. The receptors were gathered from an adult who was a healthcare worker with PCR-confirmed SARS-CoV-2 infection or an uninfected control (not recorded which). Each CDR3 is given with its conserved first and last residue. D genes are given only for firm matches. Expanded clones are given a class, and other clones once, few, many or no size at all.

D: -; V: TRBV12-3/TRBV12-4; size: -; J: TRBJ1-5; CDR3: CASSFGFGQPQHF; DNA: TGTGCCAGCAGTTTCGGGTTCGGGCAGCCCCAGCATTTT
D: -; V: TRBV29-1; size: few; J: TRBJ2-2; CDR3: CSVAATGVPGELFF; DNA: TGCAGCGTTGCCGCAACTGGGGTCCCCGGGGAGCTGTTTTTT
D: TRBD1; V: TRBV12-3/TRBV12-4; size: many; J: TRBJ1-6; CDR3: CASSLRQGNSPLHF; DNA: TGTGCCAGCAGTTTACGACAGGGCAACTCACCCCTCCACTTT
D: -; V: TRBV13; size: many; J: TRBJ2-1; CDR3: CASSLGRSANEQFF; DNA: TGTGCCAGCAGCTTAGGTCGTTCGGCCAATGAGCAGTTCTTC
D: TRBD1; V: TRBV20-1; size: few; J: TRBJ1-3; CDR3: CSASGQGLVNTIYF; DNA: TGCAGTGCTAGCGGACAGGGGCTGGTAAACACCATATATTTT
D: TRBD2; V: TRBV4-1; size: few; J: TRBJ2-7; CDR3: CASSPPGLAGYEQYF; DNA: TGCGCCAGCAGCCCACCGGGACTAGCGGGGTACGAGCAGTACTTC
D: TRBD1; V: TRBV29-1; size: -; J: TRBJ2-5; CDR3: CSVAGTGAVETQYF; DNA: TGCAGCGTTGCCGGGACAGGGGCGGTAGAGACCCAGTACTTC
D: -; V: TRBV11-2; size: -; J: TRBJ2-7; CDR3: CASSFGGPPYEQYF; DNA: TGTGCCAGCAGCTTCGGGGGCCCCCCCTACGAGCAGTACTTC
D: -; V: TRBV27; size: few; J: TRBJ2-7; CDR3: CASNFPPRGGGDEQYF; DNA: TGTGCCAGCAACTTCCCTCCCAGGGGAGGGGGCGACGAGCAGTACTTC
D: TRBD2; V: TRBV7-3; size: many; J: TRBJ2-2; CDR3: CASSLTSDAGELFF; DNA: TGTGCCAGCAGCTTGACTAGCGACGCCGGGGAGCTGTTTTTT
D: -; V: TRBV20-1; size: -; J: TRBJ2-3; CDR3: CSAPVRGLRTDTQYF; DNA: TGCAGTGCTCCCGTCCGCGGGCTGCGCACAGATACGCAGTATTTT
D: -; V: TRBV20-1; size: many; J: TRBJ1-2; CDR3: CSATANYYGYTF; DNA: TGCAGTGCTACAGCGAATTACTATGGCTACACCTTC
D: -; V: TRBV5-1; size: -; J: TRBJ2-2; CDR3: CASSLDLGRGAGELFF; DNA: TGCGCCAGCAGCTTGGATCTGGGCAGGGGGGCCGGGGAGCTGTTTTTT
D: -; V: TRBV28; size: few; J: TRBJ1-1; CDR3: CASSFEGGTEAFF; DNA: TGTGCCAGCAGTTTCGAGGGCGGCACTGAAGCTTTCTTT
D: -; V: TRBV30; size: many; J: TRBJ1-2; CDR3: CAWSGGGGGYTF; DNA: TGTGCCTGGAGTGGGGGGGGCGGCGGCTACACCTTC
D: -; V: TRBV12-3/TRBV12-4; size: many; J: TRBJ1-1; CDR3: CASSSTMNTEAFF; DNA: TGTGCCAGCAGCTCTACGATGAACACTGAAGCTTTCTTT
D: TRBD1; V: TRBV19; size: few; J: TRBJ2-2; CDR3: CASTKGTGVGELFF; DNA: TGTGCCAGTACCAAAGGGACAGGGGTCGGGGAGCTGTTTTTT
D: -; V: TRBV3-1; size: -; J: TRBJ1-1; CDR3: CASSQVTGITEAFF; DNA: TGTGCCAGCAGCCAAGTCACAGGGATCACTGAAGCTTTCTTT
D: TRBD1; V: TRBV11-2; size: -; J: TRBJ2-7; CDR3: CASSLAGQGYEQYF; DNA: TGTGCCAGCAGCTTAGCGGGACAGGGATACGAGCAGTACTTC
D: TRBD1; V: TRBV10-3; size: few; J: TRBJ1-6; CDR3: CAISRQGAGSPLHF; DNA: TGTGCCATCAGTCGACAGGGGGCCGGTTCACCCCTCCACTTT
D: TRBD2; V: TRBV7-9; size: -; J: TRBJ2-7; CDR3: CASSAQTSVEQYF; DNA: TGTGCCAGCAGCGCCCAGACTAGCGTCGAGCAGTACTTC
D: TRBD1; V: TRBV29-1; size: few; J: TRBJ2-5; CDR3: CSVEVTRGRETQYF; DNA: TGCAGCGTTGAAGTCACGAGGGGGCGAGAGACCCAGTACTTC
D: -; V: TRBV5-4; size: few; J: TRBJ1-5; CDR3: CASSSSPDGSNQPQHF; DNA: TGTGCCAGCAGCTCCTCCCCGGACGGAAGCAATCAGCCCCAGCATTTT
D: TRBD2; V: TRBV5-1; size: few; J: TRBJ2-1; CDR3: CASSLAAGRYNEQFF; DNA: TGCGCCAGCAGCTTGGCAGCGGGACGCTACAATGAGCAGTTCTTC
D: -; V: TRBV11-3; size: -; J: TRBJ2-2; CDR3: CASSSPVRAPFWELFF; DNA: TGTGCCAGCAGCAGTCCGGTCAGGGCCCCGTTCTGGGAGCTGTTTTTT
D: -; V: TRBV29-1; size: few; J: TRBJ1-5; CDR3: CSVAGGWNQPQHF; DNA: TGCAGCGTTGCGGGGGGGTGGAATCAGCCCCAGCATTTT
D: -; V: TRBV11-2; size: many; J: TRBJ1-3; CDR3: CASSLAAISGNTIYF; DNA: TGTGCCAGCAGCTTAGCGGCCATCTCTGGAAACACCATATATTTT
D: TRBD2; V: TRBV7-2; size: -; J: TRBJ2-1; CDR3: CASQPGWTSGSGGDEQFF; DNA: TGTGCCAGCCAGCCAGGGTGGACTAGCGGGAGTGGAGGGGATGAGCAGTTCTTC
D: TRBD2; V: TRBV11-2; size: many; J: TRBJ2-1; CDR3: CATLTSGPPGEQFF; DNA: TGTGCCACGCTGACTAGCGGTCCCCCCGGTGAGCAGTTCTTC